A selection of T cell receptor beta chains follows, all from one sample in a study of CD8 T cells in Susac syndrome. TCRdb analysed the immunoSEQ multiplex PCR reads with MiXCR anew, one entry per CDR3 protein. The repertoire has about 90,000 distinct CDR3 sequences, just under 95% of them found once; the top ten carry approximately 0.31%. Sequencing was carried out using CD8+ T cells from PBMCs. The receptor set was obtained from a human donor in good health. Both conserved end residues are part of each CDR3. Each record gives: D gene, V gene, clone size, J gene, CDR3 protein, CDR3 DNA. The D gene is left open where the match is weak. Rows give clone size only sometimes, using once, few, many, or a class for an expanded clone.

d_call: TRBD1
v_call: TRBV5-1
clone_size: NA
j_call: TRBJ1-1
cdr3_aa: CASSSIGQGVEAFF
cdr3_nt: TGCGCCAGCAGCTCAATTGGCCAGGGGGTTGAAGCTTTCTTT

d_call: NA
v_call: TRBV24-1
clone_size: NA
j_call: TRBJ2-5
cdr3_aa: CATSDPGDGTAQETQYF
cdr3_nt: TGTGCCACCAGTGATCCGGGCGACGGAACAGCTCAAGAGACCCAGTACTTC

d_call: TRBD2
v_call: TRBV7-6
clone_size: NA
j_call: TRBJ2-1
cdr3_aa: CASSKTSGGPHEQFF
cdr3_nt: TGTGCCAGCAGCAAGACTAGCGGGGGGCCCCATGAGCAGTTCTTC

d_call: TRBD2
v_call: TRBV5-6
clone_size: NA
j_call: TRBJ2-5
cdr3_aa: CASSLETGGRVETQYF
cdr3_nt: TGTGCCAGCAGCTTGGAGACGGGGGGGCGGGTAGAGACCCAGTACTTC

d_call: TRBD2
v_call: TRBV10-3
clone_size: NA
j_call: TRBJ2-5
cdr3_aa: CAISESVAPSGSQETQYF
cdr3_nt: TGTGCCATCAGTGAGTCGGTGGCGCCTAGCGGTTCACAAGAGACCCAGTACTTC

d_call: NA
v_call: TRBV12-5
clone_size: NA
j_call: TRBJ2-7
cdr3_aa: CASGFEYEQYF
cdr3_nt: TGTGCTAGTGGTTTCGAGTACGAGCAGTACTTC

d_call: TRBD2
v_call: TRBV7-8
clone_size: NA
j_call: TRBJ2-1
cdr3_aa: CASSLEGGSGSGREQFF
cdr3_nt: TGTGCCAGCAGCTTAGAGGGCGGGAGCGGGTCGGGGAGGGAGCAGTTCTTC

d_call: NA
v_call: TRBV29-1
clone_size: NA
j_call: TRBJ2-6
cdr3_aa: CSAEGGSFSGANVLTF
cdr3_nt: TGCAGCGCCGAGGGGGGCAGTTTCTCTGGGGCCAACGTCCTGACTTTC

d_call: NA
v_call: TRBV30
clone_size: NA
j_call: TRBJ1-2
cdr3_aa: CAWRKDNYGYTF
cdr3_nt: TGTGCCTGGAGGAAAGATAACTATGGCTACACCTTC

d_call: NA
v_call: TRBV13
clone_size: NA
j_call: TRBJ2-7
cdr3_aa: CASSSTGTSYEQYF
cdr3_nt: TGTGCCAGCAGCTCGACTGGGACCTCCTACGAGCAGTACTTC

d_call: TRBD2
v_call: TRBV7-6
clone_size: NA
j_call: TRBJ2-7
cdr3_aa: CASSLLARGRDGYEQYF
cdr3_nt: TGTGCCAGCAGCCTTCTAGCGCGGGGGAGAGATGGCTACGAGCAGTACTTC

d_call: NA
v_call: TRBV6-5
clone_size: NA
j_call: TRBJ1-4
cdr3_aa: CASSYSGTPNEKLFF
cdr3_nt: TGTGCCAGCAGTTACTCCGGGACACCTAATGAAAAACTGTTTTTT

d_call: TRBD2
v_call: TRBV19
clone_size: NA
j_call: TRBJ2-7
cdr3_aa: CASSPRLAGGPYEQYF
cdr3_nt: TGTGCCAGTAGTCCAAGACTAGCGGGGGGACCCTACGAGCAGTACTTC

d_call: TRBD1
v_call: TRBV2
clone_size: NA
j_call: TRBJ1-2
cdr3_aa: CASSEMAGGVNTF
cdr3_nt: TGTGCCAGCAGTGAAATGGCAGGGGGGGTCAACACCTTC

d_call: NA
v_call: TRBV7-2
clone_size: NA
j_call: TRBJ1-5
cdr3_aa: CASSLAFSTGNQPQHF
cdr3_nt: TGTGCCAGCAGCTTAGCTTTTAGTACAGGCAATCAGCCCCAGCATTTT

d_call: TRBD1
v_call: TRBV13
clone_size: NA
j_call: TRBJ2-5
cdr3_aa: CASSLVAGGETQYF
cdr3_nt: TGTGCCAGCAGCTTAGTGGCAGGGGGAGAGACCCAGTACTTC

d_call: TRBD1
v_call: TRBV29-1
clone_size: NA
j_call: TRBJ1-4
cdr3_aa: CSVGQGANEKLFF
cdr3_nt: TGCAGCGTAGGACAGGGGGCTAATGAAAAACTGTTTTTT

d_call: NA
v_call: TRBV15
clone_size: NA
j_call: TRBJ2-5
cdr3_aa: CATSRVNGGQETQYF
cdr3_nt: TGTGCCACCAGCAGAGTTAACGGGGGCCAAGAGACCCAGTACTTC

d_call: NA
v_call: TRBV6-5
clone_size: NA
j_call: TRBJ1-2
cdr3_aa: CASSFNLDTGGDGYTF
cdr3_nt: TGTGCCAGCAGTTTTAACTTAGACACAGGAGGAGATGGCTACACCTTC

d_call: NA
v_call: TRBV12-3/TRBV12-4
clone_size: once
j_call: TRBJ2-3
cdr3_aa: CASSQGGNTQYF
cdr3_nt: TGTGCCAGCAGCCAAGGAGGGAATACGCAGTATTTT

d_call: NA
v_call: TRBV14
clone_size: NA
j_call: TRBJ2-6
cdr3_aa: CASSLDPPGANVLTF
cdr3_nt: TGTGCCAGCAGCTTAGATCCCCCTGGGGCCAACGTCCTGACTTTC

d_call: TRBD2
v_call: TRBV12-5
clone_size: NA
j_call: TRBJ2-1
cdr3_aa: CASGLVAGWNEQFF
cdr3_nt: TGTGCTAGTGGTTTGGTAGCGGGGTGGAATGAGCAGTTCTTC

d_call: NA
v_call: TRBV6-5
clone_size: NA
j_call: TRBJ2-3
cdr3_aa: CASSYSPGHADTQYF
cdr3_nt: TGTGCCAGCAGTTATAGTCCGGGGCACGCAGATACGCAGTATTTT

d_call: NA
v_call: TRBV3-1
clone_size: NA
j_call: TRBJ2-7
cdr3_aa: CASSPKSGAGSYEQYF
cdr3_nt: TGTGCCAGCAGCCCTAAGTCCGGTGCGGGTTCCTACGAGCAGTACTTC

d_call: NA
v_call: TRBV13
clone_size: NA
j_call: TRBJ1-1
cdr3_aa: CASSLPSKSTEAFF
cdr3_nt: TGTGCCAGCAGCTTACCCAGTAAAAGCACTGAAGCTTTCTTT

d_call: NA
v_call: TRBV5-1
clone_size: once
j_call: TRBJ2-7
cdr3_aa: CASSWAGGYEQYF
cdr3_nt: TGCGCCAGCAGCTGGGCCGGGGGCTACGAGCAGTACTTC

d_call: NA
v_call: TRBV13
clone_size: NA
j_call: TRBJ2-1
cdr3_aa: CASSLWAQGANEQFF
cdr3_nt: TGTGCCAGCAGCTTATGGGCCCAAGGGGCCAATGAGCAGTTCTTC

d_call: TRBD2
v_call: TRBV12-3/TRBV12-4
clone_size: NA
j_call: TRBJ2-6
cdr3_aa: CASTLGGSSGANVLTF
cdr3_nt: TGTGCCAGCACACTGGGGGGGAGCTCTGGGGCCAACGTCCTGACTTTC

d_call: NA
v_call: TRBV13
clone_size: NA
j_call: TRBJ2-6
cdr3_aa: CASSSGPSGANVLTF
cdr3_nt: TGTGCCAGCAGCTCGGGACCCTCTGGGGCCAACGTCCTGACTTTC

d_call: NA
v_call: TRBV7-8
clone_size: NA
j_call: TRBJ1-2
cdr3_aa: CASSPRVSYGYTF
cdr3_nt: TGTGCCAGCAGCCCCAGGGTCTCCTATGGCTACACCTTC

d_call: NA
v_call: TRBV4-1
clone_size: NA
j_call: TRBJ2-5
cdr3_aa: CASSQDEAAGGETQYF
cdr3_nt: TGCGCCAGCAGCCAAGACGAAGCGGCCGGAGGGGAGACCCAGTACTTC

d_call: TRBD1
v_call: TRBV5-6
clone_size: NA
j_call: TRBJ1-1
cdr3_aa: CASSLRGTQGASEAFF
cdr3_nt: TGTGCCAGCAGCTTGCGTGGGACACAGGGGGCTTCTGAAGCTTTCTTT

d_call: TRBD2
v_call: TRBV28
clone_size: NA
j_call: TRBJ2-7
cdr3_aa: CASSLTSGYEQYF
cdr3_nt: TGTGCCAGCAGTTTGACTAGCGGCTACGAGCAGTACTTC

d_call: NA
v_call: TRBV7-9
clone_size: NA
j_call: TRBJ2-3
cdr3_aa: CASSPPQVDTQYF
cdr3_nt: TGTGCCAGCAGCCCCCCCCAGGTGGATACGCAGTATTTT

d_call: TRBD1
v_call: TRBV14
clone_size: NA
j_call: TRBJ2-5
cdr3_aa: CASSQDPRTGGETQYF
cdr3_nt: TGTGCCAGCAGCCAAGATCCGCGGACAGGGGGAGAGACCCAGTACTTC

d_call: NA
v_call: TRBV4-1
clone_size: NA
j_call: TRBJ1-5
cdr3_aa: CASSQEGYQPQHF
cdr3_nt: TGCGCCAGCAGCCAAGAAGGGTATCAGCCCCAGCATTTT

d_call: NA
v_call: TRBV7-9
clone_size: once
j_call: TRBJ2-3
cdr3_aa: CASSLKSTSTDTQYF
cdr3_nt: TGTGCCAGCAGCTTAAAATCGACCAGCACAGATACGCAGTATTTT

d_call: TRBD1
v_call: TRBV2
clone_size: NA
j_call: TRBJ1-1
cdr3_aa: CASTTMRGHTEAFF
cdr3_nt: TGTGCCAGCACCACCATGAGGGGGCACACTGAAGCTTTCTTT

d_call: NA
v_call: TRBV5-1
clone_size: NA
j_call: TRBJ2-5
cdr3_aa: CASSLAGTETQYF
cdr3_nt: TGCGCCAGCAGCTTGGCCGGAACGGAGACCCAGTACTTC

d_call: NA
v_call: TRBV10-3
clone_size: few
j_call: TRBJ2-7
cdr3_aa: CAISESGRSLNEQYF
cdr3_nt: TGTGCCATCAGTGAGTCGGGCAGGAGTCTCAACGAGCAGTACTTC

d_call: NA
v_call: TRBV3-1
clone_size: NA
j_call: TRBJ2-5
cdr3_aa: CASSQEGRGQETQYF
cdr3_nt: TGTGCCAGCAGCCAAGAGGGAAGGGGGCAAGAGACCCAGTACTTC

d_call: TRBD2
v_call: TRBV12-3/TRBV12-4
clone_size: once
j_call: TRBJ2-2
cdr3_aa: CASSLGSGGAGELFF
cdr3_nt: TGTGCCAGCAGTTTGGGTAGCGGGGGGGCCGGGGAGCTGTTTTTT

d_call: NA
v_call: TRBV5-4
clone_size: NA
j_call: TRBJ2-7
cdr3_aa: CASSLEGTPFYEQYF
cdr3_nt: TGTGCCAGCAGCTTGGAAGGCACCCCATTCTACGAGCAGTACTTC

d_call: NA
v_call: TRBV2
clone_size: NA
j_call: TRBJ1-4
cdr3_aa: CASAQGPTNEKLFF
cdr3_nt: TGTGCCAGCGCCCAGGGTCCAACTAATGAAAAACTGTTTTTT

d_call: NA
v_call: TRBV6-1
clone_size: NA
j_call: TRBJ2-7
cdr3_aa: CASSDEGTTYEQYF
cdr3_nt: TGTGCCAGCAGTGATGAGGGCACAACCTACGAGCAGTACTTC

d_call: TRBD2
v_call: TRBV13
clone_size: once
j_call: TRBJ2-7
cdr3_aa: CASSLAASGGPYEQYF
cdr3_nt: TGTGCCAGCAGCTTAGCCGCTAGCGGGGGCCCCTACGAGCAGTACTTC

d_call: NA
v_call: TRBV13
clone_size: NA
j_call: TRBJ2-7
cdr3_aa: CASSLGRDEQYF
cdr3_nt: TGTGCCAGCAGCTTGGGGAGAGACGAGCAGTACTTC

d_call: NA
v_call: TRBV4-2
clone_size: NA
j_call: TRBJ1-2
cdr3_aa: CASSREGDGYGYTF
cdr3_nt: TGTGCCAGCAGCCGCGAGGGGGATGGGTATGGCTACACCTTC

d_call: NA
v_call: TRBV6-4
clone_size: NA
j_call: TRBJ1-3
cdr3_aa: CASSEGVRNGNTIYF
cdr3_nt: TGTGCCAGCAGTGAAGGAGTGCGAAATGGAAACACCATATATTTT

d_call: NA
v_call: TRBV4-1
clone_size: NA
j_call: TRBJ1-2
cdr3_aa: CASSQEQAINYGYTF
cdr3_nt: TGCGCCAGCAGCCAAGAACAGGCAATTAACTATGGCTACACCTTC

d_call: TRBD1
v_call: TRBV29-1
clone_size: NA
j_call: TRBJ2-5
cdr3_aa: CSVEGTGDNQETQYF
cdr3_nt: TGCAGCGTCGAGGGGACAGGGGATAACCAAGAGACCCAGTACTTC

d_call: TRBD1
v_call: TRBV20-1
clone_size: NA
j_call: TRBJ2-7
cdr3_aa: CSAPSGQGASYEQYF
cdr3_nt: TGCAGTGCTCCGTCGGGACAGGGGGCATCCTACGAGCAGTACTTC

d_call: TRBD1
v_call: TRBV20-1
clone_size: NA
j_call: TRBJ2-1
cdr3_aa: CSARSPDRSDYNEQFF
cdr3_nt: TGCAGTGCTAGATCCCCGGACAGGTCTGACTACAATGAGCAGTTCTTC

d_call: NA
v_call: TRBV7-9
clone_size: NA
j_call: TRBJ1-2
cdr3_aa: CASSLASGTNYGYTF
cdr3_nt: TGTGCCAGCAGCTTAGCGTCAGGCACTAACTATGGCTACACCTTC

d_call: NA
v_call: TRBV4-1
clone_size: NA
j_call: TRBJ2-1
cdr3_aa: CASSLTLALANEQFF
cdr3_nt: TGCGCCAGCAGCCTAACCTTAGCGTTAGCTAATGAGCAGTTCTTC

d_call: NA
v_call: TRBV5-4
clone_size: NA
j_call: TRBJ2-7
cdr3_aa: CASSLWGFYEQYF
cdr3_nt: TGTGCCAGCAGCTTGTGGGGGTTCTACGAGCAGTACTTC

d_call: NA
v_call: TRBV13
clone_size: NA
j_call: TRBJ1-4
cdr3_aa: CASSSEGGGLFF
cdr3_nt: TGTGCCAGCAGCTCGGAGGGGGGCGGACTGTTTTTT